Listed here is a single TCR beta chain. These data belong to a study of blood T cell repertoires in COVID-19. CDR3 size: 13 residues. Trimming removed 2 bases at V and 3 bases at J, with 10 bases between. From germline, CDR1 is GTSNPN and CDR2 SVGIG (reference sequence). Assay: immunoSEQ multiplex PCR; the TCRdb copy retains only in-frame clones and omits some. The repertoire has a few hundred thousand clones, roughly 84% of them found once; the top ten carry 3%. Sample: peripheral blood. The V call is TRBV30, the J call TRBJ1-1; no definite D call. This TCR was recovered from a woman aged 25-40 years who had recovered from COVID-19. The CDR3 nucleotides read TGTGCCTGGAGTTTGGTAGCGGACACTGAAGCTTTCTTT. Protein sequence: CAWSLVADTEAFF.